This T cell receptor (beta chain) was documented in a study of OX40 agonist ivuxolimab in advanced cancers. The study's findings and limits: Nonresponders included some who also had low normalized T-cell clonal expansion.

A remark on this clone: The antigen is unknown.

Only in-frame clones appear in the TCRdb table, and some are missing; sequencing was by immunoSEQ multiplex PCR. The sample includes tens of thousands of clones, roughly nine tenths seen only once; the top ten take around 0.78%. Source: CD4+ or CD8+ T cells sorted from blood, taken in a trial of the OX40 agonist ivuxolimab. The sequence was obtained from an adult with an advanced solid tumor such as melanoma, head and neck, liver or kidney cancer.

The CDR3 loop is CASSLVGTGRDEQFF. CDR3 coding DNA: TGCGCCAGCAGCTTGGTAGGGACAGGTAGGGATGAGCAGTTCTTC. The J gene is TRBJ2-1, the V gene TRBV5-1; TRBD1 matches 8 bases. Germline CDR1 SGHRS, CDR2 YFSETQ. The junction had 7 bases not matched to a gene; V was cut back by 0 bases and J by 8 bases. The CDR3 contains 15 residues.